This T cell receptor beta chain came from a study of blood T cell repertoires in COVID-19 (dated by TCRdb to 2018 to 2021). As for the study more broadly: Samples covering the acute and convalescent phases of COVID-19 were provided by collaborators in the United States, Italy and Spain. The prospective study material was composed of cDNA or gDNA derived from T cells, B-cell-depleted T cells, or PBMCs. Subjects who had been exposed to COVID-19, were actively infected with it, or had recovered from it provided the deeply sampled blood TCRbeta repertoires that made up the dataset. The repertoires were released in a freely available public database meant as a resource for research on the immune response to SARS-CoV-2. The samples were drawn from two sources: the first 160 participants of the ongoing ImmuneRACE study, and 1,200 or so subjects contributed by 6 global collaborators. Nearly every sample came with metadata listing a de-identified subject ID, COVID-19 status, age in years and sex. HLA class I and class II types, where available, came from metadata supplied by the sample provider rather than from assay-based typing.

On this clone: Its specific antigen is unknown. No per-base quality is available; no much larger clone lies one base away.

The collaborating institutions used their own protocols to collect whole blood in K2EDTA tubes. For TCRbeta analysis, collaborator samples were shipped as frozen whole blood, as isolated PBMCs, or as DNA extracted from either sample type. What the research found in general, with its limitations: How much clinical and demographic metadata was included differed by source and by participant, and the metadata was provided uncurated.

The immunoSEQ Assay, a bias-controlled multiplex PCR, was used to amplify TCRbeta CDR3 regions from genomic DNA. Processing in the source paper ran as follows. Nucleated cell counts per sample were estimated from amplification of reference gene primers within the assay. Sequence reads were collapsed and filtered to measure the absolute abundance of every unique TCRbeta CDR3 rearrangement. For each sample, productive Simpson clonality was calculated by taking the square root of Simpson's diversity index across productive rearrangements. Held by TCRdb, this immuneACCESS table contains in-frame sequences only and omits some clones. Under half of the omission traces to an unresolved V gene where checked; the cause of the rest is unknown. For V, J and clone size, that table is used; D and trimming come from the DNA. This sample lists 150,000 to 200,000 clones; 90% were detected once. About 0.54% of the sample is taken by the ten largest.

V and J are truncated by 6 bases and 3 bases respectively, leaving an intervening sequence of 12 bases. The CDR3, from cysteine to phenylalanine, totals 13 residues. This entry keeps only the CDR3 DNA: 39 bases, framed from base 1. The germline V gene yields MDHEN for CDR1 and SYDVKM for CDR2. Recombination linked TRBV28 to TRBJ2-7; the D segment could be TRBD1, given 6 matching bases. The sequenced material came from peripheral blood. This TCR came from a man in his fifties or sixties with acute or convalescent COVID-19. At the DNA level, the sequence is TGTGCCAGCAGGAGGGCAGGGGTCTACGAGCAGTACTTC. The translation is CASRRAGVYEQYF.